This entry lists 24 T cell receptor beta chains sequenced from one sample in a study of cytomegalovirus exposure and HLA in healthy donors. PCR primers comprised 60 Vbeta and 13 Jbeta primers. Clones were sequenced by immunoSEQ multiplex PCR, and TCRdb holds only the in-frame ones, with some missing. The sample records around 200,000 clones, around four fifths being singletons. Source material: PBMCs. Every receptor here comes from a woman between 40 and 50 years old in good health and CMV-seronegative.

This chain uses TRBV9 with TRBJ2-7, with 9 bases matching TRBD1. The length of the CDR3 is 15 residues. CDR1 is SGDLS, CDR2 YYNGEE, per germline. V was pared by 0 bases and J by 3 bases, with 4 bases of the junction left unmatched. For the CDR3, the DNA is TGTGCCAGCAGCGTAGCCCCGGGACAGGGCTACGAGCAGTACTTC. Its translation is CASSVAPGQGYEQYF.

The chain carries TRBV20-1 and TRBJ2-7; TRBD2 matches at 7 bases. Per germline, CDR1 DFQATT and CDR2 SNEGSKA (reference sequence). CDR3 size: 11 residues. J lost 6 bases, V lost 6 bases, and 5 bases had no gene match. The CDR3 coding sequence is TGCAGTGCAGCGGGGCTTGCCGAGCAGTACTTC. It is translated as CSAAGLAEQYF.

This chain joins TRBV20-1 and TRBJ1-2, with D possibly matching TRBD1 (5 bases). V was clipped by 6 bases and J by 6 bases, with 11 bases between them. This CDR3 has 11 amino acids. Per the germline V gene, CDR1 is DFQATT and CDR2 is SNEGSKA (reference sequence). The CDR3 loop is CSANRRNGYTF. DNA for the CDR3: TGCAGTGCCAACAGGCGGAATGGCTACACCTTC.

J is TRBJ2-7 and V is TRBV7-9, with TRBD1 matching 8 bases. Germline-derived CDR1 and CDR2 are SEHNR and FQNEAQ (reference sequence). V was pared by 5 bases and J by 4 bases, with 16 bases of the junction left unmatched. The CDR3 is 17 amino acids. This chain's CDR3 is CASSPTRTDRGSYEQYF. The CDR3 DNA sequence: TGTGCCAGCAGCCCTACGCGCACAGACAGGGGTTCGTACGAGCAGTACTTC.

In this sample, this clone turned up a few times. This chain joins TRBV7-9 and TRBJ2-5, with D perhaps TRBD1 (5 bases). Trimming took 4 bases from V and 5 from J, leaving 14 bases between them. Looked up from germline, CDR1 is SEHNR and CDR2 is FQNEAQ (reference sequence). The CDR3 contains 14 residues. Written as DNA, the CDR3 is TGTGCCAGCAGCTCTACAGGCTCGTGGGAGACCCAGTACTTC. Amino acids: CASSSTGSWETQYF. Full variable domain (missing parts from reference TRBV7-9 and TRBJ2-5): DTGVSQNPRHKITKRGQNVTFRCDPISEHNRLYWYRQTLGQGPEFLTYFQNEAQLEKSRLLSDRFSAERPKGSFSTLEIQRTEQGDSAMYLCASSSTGSWETQYFGPGTRLLVL.

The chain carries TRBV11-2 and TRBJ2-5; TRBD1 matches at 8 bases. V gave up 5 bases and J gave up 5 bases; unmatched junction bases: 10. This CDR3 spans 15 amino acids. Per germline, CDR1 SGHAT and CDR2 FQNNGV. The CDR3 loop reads CASSPGTGGWETQYF. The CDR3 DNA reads TGTGCCAGCAGCCCAGGGACAGGAGGGTGGGAGACCCAGTACTTC.

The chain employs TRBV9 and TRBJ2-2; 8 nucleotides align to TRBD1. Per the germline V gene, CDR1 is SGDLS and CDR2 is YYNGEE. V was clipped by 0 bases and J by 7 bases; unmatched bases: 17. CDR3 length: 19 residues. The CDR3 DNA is TGTGCCAGCAGCGTAGCTCATCGGACAGGGAAGGCTTCCATCGGGGAGCTGTTTTTT. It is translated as CASSVAHRTGKASIGELFF.

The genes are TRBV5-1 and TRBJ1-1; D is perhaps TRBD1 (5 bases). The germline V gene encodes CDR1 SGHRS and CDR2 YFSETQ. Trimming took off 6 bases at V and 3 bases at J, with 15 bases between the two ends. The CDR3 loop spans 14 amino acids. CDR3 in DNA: TGCGCCAGCACACCAGGGCAGGTGGACACTGAAGCTTTCTTT. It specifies CASTPGQVDTEAFF.

The CDR3 spells CASSQAELTGANVLTF. In DNA, the CDR3 is TGTGCCAGCAGCCAAGCGGAGCTTACTGGGGCCAACGTCCTGACTTTC. This sequence joins TRBV4-2 and TRBJ2-6; no definite D call. The length of the CDR3 is 16 residues. Between the trimmed V and J ends, which lost 1 base and 2 bases, there was a span of 9 bases. Germline lookup yields CDR1 LGHNA and CDR2 YNFKEQ.

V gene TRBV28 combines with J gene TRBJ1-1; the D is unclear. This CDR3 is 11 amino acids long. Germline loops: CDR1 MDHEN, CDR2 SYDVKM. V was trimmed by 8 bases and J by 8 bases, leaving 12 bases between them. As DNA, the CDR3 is TGTGCCAGCTACCGGGTGTGGGAAGCTTTCTTT. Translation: CASYRVWEAFF.

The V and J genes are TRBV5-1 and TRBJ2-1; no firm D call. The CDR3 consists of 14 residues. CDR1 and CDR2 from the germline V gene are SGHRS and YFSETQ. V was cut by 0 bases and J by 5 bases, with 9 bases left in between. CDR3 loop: CASSLGATNNEQFF. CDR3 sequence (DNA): TGCGCCAGCAGCTTGGGGGCGACCAACAATGAGCAGTTCTTC.

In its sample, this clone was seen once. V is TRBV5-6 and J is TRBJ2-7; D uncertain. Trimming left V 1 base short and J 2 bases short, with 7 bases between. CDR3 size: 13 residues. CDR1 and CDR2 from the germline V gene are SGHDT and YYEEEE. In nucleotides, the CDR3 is TGTGCCAGCAGCTTGACAGCCACCTACGAGCAGTACTTC. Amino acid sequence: CASSLTATYEQYF.

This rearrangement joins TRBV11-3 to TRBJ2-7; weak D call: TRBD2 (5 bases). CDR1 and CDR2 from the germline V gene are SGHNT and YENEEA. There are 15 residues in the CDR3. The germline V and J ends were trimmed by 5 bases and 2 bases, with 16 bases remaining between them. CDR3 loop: CASSPTPGVTYEQYF. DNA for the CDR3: TGTGCCAGCAGCCCGACCCCCGGGGTTACCTACGAGCAGTACTTC. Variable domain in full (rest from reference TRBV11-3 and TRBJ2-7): EAGVVQSPRYKIIEKKQPVAFWCNPISGHNTLYWYLQNLGQGPELLIRYENEEAVDDSQLPKDRFSAERLKGVDSTLKIQPAELGDSAVYLCASSPTPGVTYEQYFGPGTRLTVT.

CDR3 nucleotides: TGTGCCAGTAGTCCCCGGACAGGGCAGAGGGGCTACACCTTC. Translated: CASSPRTGQRGYTF. This rearrangement joins TRBV19 to TRBJ1-2; 8 nucleotides line up with TRBD1. From germline, CDR1 is LNHDA and CDR2 SQIVND (reference sequence). V gave up 5 bases and J gave up 8 bases; unmatched junction bases: 10. The CDR3 is 14 residues long.

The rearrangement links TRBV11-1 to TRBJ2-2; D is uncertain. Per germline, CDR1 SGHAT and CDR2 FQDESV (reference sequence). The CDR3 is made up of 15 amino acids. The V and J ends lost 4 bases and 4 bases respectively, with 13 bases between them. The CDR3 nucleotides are TGTGCCAGCAGCTCCCAGCTACCAGGCACCGGGGAGCTGTTTTTT. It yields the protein CASSSQLPGTGELFF.

CDR3 coding DNA: TGTGCCACGGGCCAGACAGGGGGCACTGAAGCTTTCTTT. Translation gives CATGQTGGTEAFF. This sequence joins TRBV10-3 and TRBJ1-1; 9 nucleotides line up with TRBD1. Unmatched junction bases numbered 7, after V lost 10 bases and J lost 4 bases. Germline CDR1 and CDR2: ENHRY and SYGVKD. The length of the CDR3 is 13 residues.

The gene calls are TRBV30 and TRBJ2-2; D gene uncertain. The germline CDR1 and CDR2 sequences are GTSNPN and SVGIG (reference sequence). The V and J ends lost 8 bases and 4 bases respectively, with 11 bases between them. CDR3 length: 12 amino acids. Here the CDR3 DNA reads TGTGCCGCGGTGGTCGGCACCGGGGAGCTGTTTTTT. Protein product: CAAVVGTGELFF. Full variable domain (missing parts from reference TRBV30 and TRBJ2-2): SQTIHQWPATLVQPVGSPLSLECTVEGTSNPNLYWYRQAAGRGLQLLFYSVGIGQISSEVPQNLSASRPQDRQFILSSKKLLLSDSGFYLCAAVVGTGELFFGEGSRLTVL.

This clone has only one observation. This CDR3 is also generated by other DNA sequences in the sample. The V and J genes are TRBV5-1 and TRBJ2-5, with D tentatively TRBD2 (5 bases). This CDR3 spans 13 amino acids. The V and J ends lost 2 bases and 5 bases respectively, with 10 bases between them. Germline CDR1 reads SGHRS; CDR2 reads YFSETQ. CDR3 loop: CASSFEGRETQYF. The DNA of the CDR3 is TGCGCCAGCAGCTTCGAGGGAAGGGAGACCCAGTACTTC.

The CDR3 DNA follows: TGCGCCAGCAGCTTGGGGCTAGCGGGGGGGAATGAGCAGTTCTTC. As protein: CASSLGLAGGNEQFF. This chain uses TRBV5-1 with TRBJ2-1; 12 nucleotides match TRBD2. The length of the CDR3 is 15 residues. The trim removed 0 bases at V and 7 bases at J, leaving 2 bases unmatched. Germline V gives CDR1 SGHRS, CDR2 YFSETQ.

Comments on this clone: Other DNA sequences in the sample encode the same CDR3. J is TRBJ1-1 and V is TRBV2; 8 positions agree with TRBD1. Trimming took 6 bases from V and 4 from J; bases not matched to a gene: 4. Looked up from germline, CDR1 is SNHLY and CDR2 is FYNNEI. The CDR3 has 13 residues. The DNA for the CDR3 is TGTGCCAGCAGGGACAGGGTTTCCACTGAAGCTTTCTTT. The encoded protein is CASRDRVSTEAFF.

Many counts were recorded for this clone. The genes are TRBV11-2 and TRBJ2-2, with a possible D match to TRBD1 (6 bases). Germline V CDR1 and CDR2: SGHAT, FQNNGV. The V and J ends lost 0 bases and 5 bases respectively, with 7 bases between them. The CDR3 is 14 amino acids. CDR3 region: CASSLEGATGELFF. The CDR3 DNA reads TGTGCCAGCAGCTTAGAGGGGGCAACCGGGGAGCTGTTTTTT.

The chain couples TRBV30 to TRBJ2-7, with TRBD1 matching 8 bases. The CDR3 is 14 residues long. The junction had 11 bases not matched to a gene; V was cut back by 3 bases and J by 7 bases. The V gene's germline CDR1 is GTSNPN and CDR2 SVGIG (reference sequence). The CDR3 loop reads CAWSPGQGAREQYF. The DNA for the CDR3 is TGTGCCTGGAGCCCCGGGCAGGGGGCGAGAGAGCAGTACTTC.

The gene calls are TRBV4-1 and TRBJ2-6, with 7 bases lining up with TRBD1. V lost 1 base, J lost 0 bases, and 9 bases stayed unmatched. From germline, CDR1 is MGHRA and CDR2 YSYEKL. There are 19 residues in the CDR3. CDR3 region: CASSQVVEGAYSGANVLTF. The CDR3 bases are TGCGCCAGCAGCCAAGTAGTCGAGGGGGCCTACTCTGGGGCCAACGTCCTGACTTTC.

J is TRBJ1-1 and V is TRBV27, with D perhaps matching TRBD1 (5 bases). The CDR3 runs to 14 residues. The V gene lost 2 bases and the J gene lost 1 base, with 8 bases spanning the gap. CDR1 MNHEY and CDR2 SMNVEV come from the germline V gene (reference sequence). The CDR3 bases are TGTGCCAGCAGTTTAGGACACACGAACACTGAAGCTTTCTTT. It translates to CASSLGHTNTEAFF.